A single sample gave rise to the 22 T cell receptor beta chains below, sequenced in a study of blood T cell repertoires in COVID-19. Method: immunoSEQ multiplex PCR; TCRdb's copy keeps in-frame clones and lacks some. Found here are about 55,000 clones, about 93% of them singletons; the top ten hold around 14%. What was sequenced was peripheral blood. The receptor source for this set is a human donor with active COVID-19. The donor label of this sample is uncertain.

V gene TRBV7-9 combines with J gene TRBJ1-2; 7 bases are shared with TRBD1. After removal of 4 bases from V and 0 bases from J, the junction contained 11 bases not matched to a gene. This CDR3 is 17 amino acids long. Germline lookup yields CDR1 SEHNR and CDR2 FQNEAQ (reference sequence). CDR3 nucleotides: TGTGCCAGCAGCTCCAGGGGGACTGAGGAGCCTAACTATGGCTACACCTTC. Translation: CASSSRGTEEPNYGYTF.

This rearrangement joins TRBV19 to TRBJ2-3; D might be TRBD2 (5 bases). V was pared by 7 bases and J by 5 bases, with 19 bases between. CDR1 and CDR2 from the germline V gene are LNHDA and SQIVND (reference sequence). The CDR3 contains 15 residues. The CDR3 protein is CASTPGWSMGDTQYF. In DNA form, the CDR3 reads TGTGCCAGTACCCCGGGGTGGTCGATGGGAGATACGCAGTATTTT.

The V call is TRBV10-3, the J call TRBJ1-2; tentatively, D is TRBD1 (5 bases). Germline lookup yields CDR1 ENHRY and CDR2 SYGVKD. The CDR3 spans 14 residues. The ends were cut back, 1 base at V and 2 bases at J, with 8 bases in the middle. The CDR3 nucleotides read TGTGCCATCAGTGAGTGGGCAGGGAACTATGGCTACACCTTC. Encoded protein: CAISEWAGNYGYTF.

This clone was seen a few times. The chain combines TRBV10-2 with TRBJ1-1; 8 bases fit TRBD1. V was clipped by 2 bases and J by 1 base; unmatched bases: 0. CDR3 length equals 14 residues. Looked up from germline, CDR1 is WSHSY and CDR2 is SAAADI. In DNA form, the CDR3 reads TGCGCCAGCAGTGAGCAGGGGGCGAACACTGAAGCTTTCTTT. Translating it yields CASSEQGANTEAFF.

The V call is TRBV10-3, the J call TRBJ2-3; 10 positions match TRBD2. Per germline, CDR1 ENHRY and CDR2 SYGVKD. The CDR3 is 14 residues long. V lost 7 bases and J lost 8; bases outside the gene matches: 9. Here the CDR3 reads CAITPGLAGVTQYF. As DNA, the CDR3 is TGTGCCATCACTCCGGGGCTAGCGGGAGTTACGCAGTATTTT.

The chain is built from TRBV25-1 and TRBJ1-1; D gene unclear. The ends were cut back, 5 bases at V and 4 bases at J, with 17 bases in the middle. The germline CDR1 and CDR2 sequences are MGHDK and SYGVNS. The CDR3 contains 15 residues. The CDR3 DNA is TGTGCCAGCAGTCCCCGTGGGAATGCGGGCACTGAAGCTTTCTTT. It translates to CASSPRGNAGTEAFF.

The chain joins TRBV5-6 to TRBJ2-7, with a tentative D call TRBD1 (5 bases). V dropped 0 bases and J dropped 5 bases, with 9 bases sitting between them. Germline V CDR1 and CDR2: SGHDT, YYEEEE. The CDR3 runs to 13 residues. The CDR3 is CASSLGRAHEQYV. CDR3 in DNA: TGTGCCAGCAGCTTGGGCAGGGCCCACGAGCAGTACGTC.

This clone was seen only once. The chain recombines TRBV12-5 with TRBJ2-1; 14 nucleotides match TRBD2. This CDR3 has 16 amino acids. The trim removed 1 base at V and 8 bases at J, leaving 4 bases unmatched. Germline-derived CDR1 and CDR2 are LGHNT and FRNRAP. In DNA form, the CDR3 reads TGTGCTAGTGGTTTGGGCGGGACTAGCGGGAGAGATGAGCAGTTCTTC. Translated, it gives CASGLGGTSGRDEQFF.

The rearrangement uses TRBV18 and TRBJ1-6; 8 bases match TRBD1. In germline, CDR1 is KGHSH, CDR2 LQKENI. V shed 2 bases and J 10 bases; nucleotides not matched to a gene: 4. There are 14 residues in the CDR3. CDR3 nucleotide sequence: TGTGCCAGCTCACCAGGACAGGGAGACTCACCCCTCCACTTT. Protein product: CASSPGQGDSPLHF.

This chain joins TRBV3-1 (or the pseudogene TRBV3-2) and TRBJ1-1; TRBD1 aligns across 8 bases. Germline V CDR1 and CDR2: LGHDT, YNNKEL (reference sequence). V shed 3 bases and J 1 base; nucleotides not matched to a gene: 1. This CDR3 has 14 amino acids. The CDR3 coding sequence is TGTGCCAGCAGCCACGGACAGGGGAACACTGAAGCTTTCTTT. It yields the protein CASSHGQGNTEAFF.

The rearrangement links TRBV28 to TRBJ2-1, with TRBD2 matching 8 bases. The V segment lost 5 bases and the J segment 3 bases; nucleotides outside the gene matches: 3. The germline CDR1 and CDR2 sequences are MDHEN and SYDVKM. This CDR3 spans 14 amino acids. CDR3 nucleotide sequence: TGTGCCAGCAGTGTTAGCGGGAACTACAATGAGCAGTTCTTC. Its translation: CASSVSGNYNEQFF.

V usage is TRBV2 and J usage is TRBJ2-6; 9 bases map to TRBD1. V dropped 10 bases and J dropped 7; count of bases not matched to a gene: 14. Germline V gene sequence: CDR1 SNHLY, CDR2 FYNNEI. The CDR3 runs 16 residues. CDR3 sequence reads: CATRTGDLFAANVLTF. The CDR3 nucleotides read TGTGCCACCCGGACAGGGGACCTGTTTGCCGCCAACGTCCTGACTTTC.

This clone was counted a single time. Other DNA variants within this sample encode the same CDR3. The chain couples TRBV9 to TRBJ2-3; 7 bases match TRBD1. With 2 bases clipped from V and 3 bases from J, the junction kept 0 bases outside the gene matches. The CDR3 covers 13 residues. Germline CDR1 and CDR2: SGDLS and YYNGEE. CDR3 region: CASSVTGTDTQYF. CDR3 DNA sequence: TGTGCCAGCAGCGTGACAGGGACAGATACGCAGTATTTT.

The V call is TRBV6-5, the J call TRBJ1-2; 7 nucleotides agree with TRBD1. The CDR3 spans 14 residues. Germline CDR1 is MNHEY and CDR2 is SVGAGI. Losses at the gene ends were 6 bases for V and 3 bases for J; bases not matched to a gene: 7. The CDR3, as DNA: TGTGCCAGCAGAGACACGGGACAGTACTATGGCTACACCTTC. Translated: CASRDTGQYYGYTF.

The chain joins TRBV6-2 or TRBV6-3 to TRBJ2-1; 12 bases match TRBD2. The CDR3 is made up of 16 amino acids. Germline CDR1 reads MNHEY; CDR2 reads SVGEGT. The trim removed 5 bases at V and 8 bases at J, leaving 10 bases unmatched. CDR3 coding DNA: TGTGCCAGCAGTGATTCTAGCGGGGGGGCTTGGGATGAGCAGTTCTTC. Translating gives CASSDSSGGAWDEQFF.

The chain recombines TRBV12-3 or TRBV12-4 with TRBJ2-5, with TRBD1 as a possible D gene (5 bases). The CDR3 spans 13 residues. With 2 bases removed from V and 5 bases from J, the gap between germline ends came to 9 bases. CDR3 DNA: TGTGCCAGCAGTTTATCAGGGATCGAGACCCAGTACTTC. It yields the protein CASSLSGIETQYF.

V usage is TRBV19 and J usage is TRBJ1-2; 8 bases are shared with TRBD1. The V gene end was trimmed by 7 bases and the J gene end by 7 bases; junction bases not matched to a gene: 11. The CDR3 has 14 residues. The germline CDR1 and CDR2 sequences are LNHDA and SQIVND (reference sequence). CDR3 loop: CASTETTGVGGYTF. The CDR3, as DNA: TGTGCCAGTACCGAAACGACAGGGGTGGGTGGCTACACCTTC. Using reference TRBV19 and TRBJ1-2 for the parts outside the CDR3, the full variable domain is DGGITQSPKYLFRKEGQNVTLSCEQNLNHDAMYWYRQDPGQGLRLIYYSQIVNDFQKGDIAEGYSVSREKKESFPLTVTSAQKNPTAFYLCASTETTGVGGYTFGSGTRLTVV.

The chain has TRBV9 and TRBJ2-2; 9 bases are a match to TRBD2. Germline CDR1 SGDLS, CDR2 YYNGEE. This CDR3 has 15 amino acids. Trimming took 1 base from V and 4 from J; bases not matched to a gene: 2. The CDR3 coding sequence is TGTGCCAGCAGCGTACTTAGCGGGGGCACCGGGGAGCTGTTTTTT. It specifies CASSVLSGGTGELFF.

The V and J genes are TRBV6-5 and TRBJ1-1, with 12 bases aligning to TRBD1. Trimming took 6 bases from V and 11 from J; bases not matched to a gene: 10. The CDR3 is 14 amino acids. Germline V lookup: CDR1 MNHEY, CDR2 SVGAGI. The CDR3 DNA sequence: TGTGCCAGCAGCTGGGGACAGGGGGCCGGGTTGGCTTTCTTT. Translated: CASSWGQGAGLAFF.

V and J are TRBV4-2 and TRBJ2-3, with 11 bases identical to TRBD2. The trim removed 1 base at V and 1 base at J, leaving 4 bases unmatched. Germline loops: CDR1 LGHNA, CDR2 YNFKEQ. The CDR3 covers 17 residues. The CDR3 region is CASSQGPLAGGTDTQYF. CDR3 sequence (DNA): TGTGCCAGCAGCCAAGGACCACTAGCGGGGGGCACAGATACGCAGTATTTT.

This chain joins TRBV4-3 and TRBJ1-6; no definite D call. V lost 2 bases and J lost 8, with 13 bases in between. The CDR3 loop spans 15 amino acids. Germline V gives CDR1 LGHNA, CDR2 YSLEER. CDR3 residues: CASSQSARQDSPLHF. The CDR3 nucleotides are TGCGCCAGCAGCCAATCCGCACGGCAGGATTCACCCCTCCACTTT.

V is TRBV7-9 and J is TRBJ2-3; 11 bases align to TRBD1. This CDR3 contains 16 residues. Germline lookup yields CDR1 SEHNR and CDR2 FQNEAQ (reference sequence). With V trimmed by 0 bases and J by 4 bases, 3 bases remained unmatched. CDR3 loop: CASSLAGTGGADTQYF. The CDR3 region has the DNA TGTGCCAGCAGCTTAGCAGGGACAGGGGGGGCAGATACGCAGTATTTT.